A single sample is the source of the 30 T cell receptor beta chains below, sequenced in a study of Graves' ophthalmopathy and Graves' hyperthyroidism. Transcripts of RNA were the source for amplifying TCR beta CDR3 regions. RT-PCR with HTBI primers came first, then second-round multiplex PCR. MiXCR, applied by TCRdb to the multiplex PCR reads, yields one record per CDR3 protein. The table includes about 640,000 distinct CDR3 sequences, 35% to 50% detected once. Sequencing was carried out using peripheral blood. The receptors stem from an adult man with Graves' ophthalmopathy.

Regarding this clonotype: A much bigger clone sits one base away, suggesting this may be a read error. As DNA, the CDR3 is TGTGCCAGCGGATACGGTCCCGCCACTGAAGCTTTCTTT. Its protein product is CASGYGPATEAFF. The V gene is TRBV29-1, the J gene TRBJ1-1; D is ambiguous. Germline V gene lookup returns CDR1 SQVTM and CDR2 ANQGSEA. The CDR3 covers 13 residues.

The gene calls are TRBV10-3 and TRBJ2-7; D is uncertain. CDR1 and CDR2 from the germline V gene are ENHRY and SYGVKD. This CDR3 contains 12 residues. The germline V and J ends were trimmed by 4 bases and 3 bases, with 7 bases remaining between them. CDR3 nucleotide sequence: TGTGCCATCAGTGGGGTAGGCTACGAGCAGTACTTC. Translating it yields CAISGVGYEQYF.

Ten or more counts support this clonotype. The chain combines TRBV7-7 with TRBJ2-5, with 13 bases lining up with TRBD2. CDR1 is SSHAT, CDR2 FNYEAQ, per germline (reference sequence). V dropped 3 bases and J dropped 5; count of bases not matched to a gene: 6. This CDR3 spans 16 amino acids. CDR3 amino acids: CASSLGLAGLGETQYF. The CDR3 region has the DNA TGTGCCAGCAGCTTGGGACTAGCGGGACTGGGGGAGACCCAGTACTTC.

The chain has TRBV25-1 and TRBJ1-4; a weak D match, TRBD1 (5 bases). The CDR3 runs 12 residues. From germline, CDR1 is MGHDK and CDR2 SYGVNS. CDR3 sequence reads: CAIRVANEKLFF. The CDR3 DNA reads as TGTGCTATCAGGGTGGCTAATGAAAAACTGTTTTTT.

As regards this clonotype: The germline gene is not matched at one end of the junction; a read error may be the cause. V is TRBV9 and J is TRBJ2-5; 7 bases are shared with TRBD1. CDR3 size: 18 residues. The germline V gene encodes CDR1 SGDLS and CDR2 YYNGEE. In DNA, the CDR3 is TGCGCCAGCAGCTTTGGGACAGCGAACACCGGGGAGCTAGAGACCCAGTACTTC. The encoded protein is CASSFGTANTGELETQYF.

This clonotype was seen ten or more times. This sequence joins TRBV11-2 and TRBJ1-6, with TRBD1 as a possible D gene (5 bases). CDR3 size: 15 residues. Germline assignment: CDR1 SGHAT and CDR2 FQNNGV. The V end was cut by 0 bases, the J end by 7 bases, with 10 bases between. CDR3 coding DNA: TGTGCCAGCAGCTTAGAGGGACCGTCAAATTCACCCCTCCACTTT. Encoded protein: CASSLEGPSNSPLHF.

Of note for this clonotype: This may be a read error, as it is one base from a much larger clone. This chain joins TRBV5-5 and TRBJ2-5, with D perhaps matching TRBD2 (6 bases). V lost 7 bases and J 0 bases, leaving 13 bases between the germline ends. CDR1 is SGHKS and CDR2 is YYEKEE in the germline V gene (reference sequence). The CDR3 loop spans 14 amino acids. The CDR3 sequence is CASGVRGYQETQYF. The CDR3, as DNA: TGTGCCAGCGGCGTCCGGGGGTACCAAGAGACCCAGTACTTC.

The rearrangement uses TRBV6-5 and TRBJ1-3; D unclear. CDR3 length equals 15 residues. Trimming shortened V by 6 bases and J by 2 bases, and 14 bases separated the two germline ends. Germline-derived CDR1 and CDR2 are MNHEY and SVGAGI. CDR3 region: CASRGGGNTGNTIYF. The CDR3 coding sequence is TGTGCCAGCAGGGGAGGCGGGAACACTGGAAACACCATATATTTT.

This clonotype turned up a few times. The V gene is TRBV7-8, the J gene TRBJ2-7; perhaps TRBD2 as D (5 bases). Germline CDR1 is SGHVS and CDR2 is FQNEAQ. This CDR3 contains 13 residues. The V end lost 8 bases, the J end lost 5 bases, and 16 bases lay between the germline ends. The CDR3 DNA reads TGTGCCAGCTCACCACGGGGTGACCACGAGCAGTACTTC. Amino acids: CASSPRGDHEQYF. The whole variable domain, filled in from reference TRBV7-8 and TRBJ2-7, reads GAGVSQSPRYKVAKRGQDVALRCDPISGHVSLFWYQQALGQGPEFLTYFQNEAQLDKSGLPSDRFFAERPEGSVSTLKIQRTQQEDSAVYLCASSPRGDHEQYFGPGTRLTVT.

This clonotype was seen repeatedly, ten times or more. The gene calls are TRBV6-6 and TRBJ2-5; 12 nucleotides agree with TRBD2. Germline values: CDR1 MNHNY, CDR2 SVGAGI (reference sequence). V was clipped by 0 bases and J by 5 bases; unmatched bases: 4. The CDR3 runs to 16 residues. In DNA form, the CDR3 reads TGTGCCAGCAGTTACTCGACTAGCGGGAGCCCGGAGACCCAGTACTTC. Encoded protein: CASSYSTSGSPETQYF.

This clonotype was seen repeatedly, ten times or more. The chain employs TRBV29-1 and TRBJ2-7; D may correspond to TRBD1 or TRBD2 (7 bases each). CDR1 SQVTM and CDR2 ANQGSEA come from the germline V gene. This CDR3 contains 15 residues. V lost 6 bases to trimming and J lost 1 base, with 19 bases between them. DNA of the CDR3: TGCAGCGTGGGGGGAGGGGGACAGTTATCCTACGAGCAGTACTTC. Translated: CSVGGGGQLSYEQYF.

This clonotype was counted at least ten times. This chain uses TRBV10-3 with TRBJ2-3; no definite D call. Per germline, CDR1 ENHRY and CDR2 SYGVKD. V was trimmed by 2 bases and J by 6 bases, leaving 6 bases between them. This CDR3 region has 12 residues. CDR3 DNA: TGTGCCATCAGTGAGATGGACGATACGCAGTATTTT. This translates into CAISEMDDTQYF.

This sequence joins TRBV7-2 and TRBJ1-5, with D possibly being TRBD1 (5 bases). The CDR3 is 16 residues long. Trimming shortened V by 5 bases and J by 3 bases, and 17 bases separated the two germline ends. Germline CDR1 reads SGHTA; CDR2 reads FQGNSA. CDR3 in amino acids: CASSGLGRGNNQPQHF. CDR3 DNA sequence: TGTGCCAGCAGCGGCTTGGGACGAGGGAACAATCAGCCCCAGCATTTT.

The chain carries TRBV7-8 and TRBJ2-5, with D possibly matching TRBD2 (7 bases). The germline CDR1 and CDR2 sequences are SGHVS and FQNEAQ. V lost 1 base, J lost 5 bases, and 14 bases lay in between. This CDR3 spans 15 amino acids. The CDR3 bases are TGTGCCAGCAGCTTAGATCACAGGGAGGGGGAGACCCAGTACTTC. Translation gives CASSLDHREGETQYF.

This clonotype was observed a handful of times. The V gene is TRBV19, the J gene TRBJ1-2, with D possibly matching TRBD1 (5 bases). With 0 bases removed from V and 4 bases from J, the gap between germline ends came to 9 bases. Per the germline V gene, CDR1 is LNHDA and CDR2 is SQIVND (reference sequence). The CDR3 is 14 amino acids. The CDR3 loop reads CASSIEGVGYGYTF. DNA for the CDR3: TGTGCCAGTAGTATAGAAGGGGTGGGCTATGGCTACACCTTC.

The chain employs TRBV19 and TRBJ2-5; tentatively, D is TRBD2 (5 bases). V lost 9 bases, J lost 3 bases, and 17 bases lay in between. The length of the CDR3 is 14 residues. Germline CDR1 and CDR2: LNHDA and SQIVND (reference sequence). CDR3 region: CASSPGVSEETQYF. The CDR3 region has the DNA TGTGCCAGCAGTCCCGGGGTCTCAGAAGAGACCCAGTACTTC.

At least ten counts were recorded for this clonotype. The J gene is TRBJ1-5, the V gene TRBV24-1; D call uncertain. CDR3 size: 14 residues. V was trimmed by 6 bases and J by 8 bases, leaving 16 bases between them. Looked up from germline, CDR1 is KGHDR and CDR2 is SFDVKD. DNA of the CDR3: TGTGCCACCAGTTCATGGGAGGCTGGTAAGCCCCAGCATTTT. It codes for CATSSWEAGKPQHF.

The table lists this clonotype with a few counts. The chain uses TRBV13 and TRBJ1-6, with 8 bases matching TRBD1. This CDR3 has 18 residues. The ends lost 6 bases at V and 0 bases at J; junction bases unmatched: 10. The germline V gene has CDR1 PRHDT and CDR2 FYEKMQ (reference sequence). The CDR3 spells CASSWGTGPRSYNSPLHF. The CDR3 DNA sequence: TGTGCCAGCAGTTGGGGGACAGGTCCCCGCTCCTATAATTCACCCCTCCACTTT.

The V and J genes are TRBV19 and TRBJ1-2, with 8 bases that match TRBD1. The V gene end was trimmed by 2 bases and the J gene end by 5 bases; junction bases not matched to a gene: 7. Germline assignment: CDR1 LNHDA and CDR2 SQIVND (reference sequence). CDR3 size: 15 residues. The CDR3 sequence is CASSIRGQGVYGYTF. The CDR3 DNA sequence: TGTGCCAGTAGTATACGTGGACAGGGAGTTTATGGCTACACCTTC.

The chain recombines TRBV9 with TRBJ2-6; no reliable D call. The CDR3 length is 16 residues. CDR1 SGDLS and CDR2 YYNGEE come from the germline V gene. Trimming took off 3 bases at V and 0 bases at J, with 10 bases between the two ends. CDR3 sequence (DNA): TGTGCCAGCAGCGCCGCAGGTAGCTCTGGGGCCAACGTCCTGACTTTC. Protein product: CASSAAGSSGANVLTF.

This chain connects TRBV19 to TRBJ2-1, with unresolved D. This CDR3 contains 14 residues. CDR1 is LNHDA and CDR2 is SQIVND in the germline V gene (reference sequence). Trimming removed 3 bases at V and 7 bases at J, with 13 bases between. CDR3 amino acids: CASSISGGSNEQFF. CDR3 DNA sequence: TGTGCCAGTAGTATTTCGGGCGGTAGTAATGAGCAGTTCTTC.

This sequence joins TRBV7-2 and TRBJ2-3; TRBD2 matches at 7 bases. The J segment lost 0 bases and the V segment lost 7 bases, leaving 7 bases of the junction unmatched. Germline-derived CDR1 and CDR2 are SGHTA and FQGNSA. This CDR3 spans 15 amino acids. The CDR3 region is CASNPGRGSTDTQYF. DNA of the CDR3: TGTGCCAGCAACCCAGGGAGGGGAAGCACAGATACGCAGTATTTT.

This clonotype was observed at least ten times. The junction shows a germline mismatch at one end, possibly a read error. The chain couples TRBV7-7 to TRBJ2-5; TRBD2 matches 10 bases. This CDR3 has 15 residues. CDR1 is SSHAT and CDR2 is FNYEAQ in the germline V gene (reference sequence). The CDR3 reads CASSLAGAGFETQYF. CDR3 nucleotide sequence: TGTGCCAGCAGCCTAGCGGGAGCAGGATTCGAGACCCAGTACTTC.

This clonotype was picked up many times. The chain recombines TRBV5-1 with TRBJ2-2; D unresolved. This CDR3 has 15 amino acids. From germline, CDR1 is SGHRS and CDR2 YFSETQ. Trimming left V 6 bases short and J 1 base short, with 13 bases between. The CDR3 coding sequence is TGCGCCAGCACCTCGACGGATGTGAACACCGGGGAGCTGTTTTTT. Protein product: CASTSTDVNTGELFF.

This clonotype was seen ten or more times. The V gene is TRBV7-9, the J gene TRBJ1-4; D gene uncertain. The CDR3 covers 12 residues. Trimming cost V 5 bases and J 16 bases, with 17 bases left between them. Germline CDR1 is SEHNR and CDR2 is FQNEAQ (reference sequence). CDR3 DNA sequence: TGTGCCAGCAGCCGGGAAGGCAGTGGTACGTTTTTT. Residues: CASSREGSGTFF.

The chain uses TRBV25-1 and TRBJ1-2; D may be TRBD1 (6 bases). The CDR3 spans 14 residues. In germline, CDR1 is MGHDK, CDR2 SYGVNS. V was clipped by 10 bases and J by 1 base, with 16 bases between them. The CDR3 DNA reads as TGTGCCACCCGTGAGGAGGGGGTTAACTATGGCTACACCTTC. Translated, it gives CATREEGVNYGYTF.

This sequence joins TRBV2 and TRBJ1-6; the match to TRBD1 covers 9 bases. CDR3 length: 14 amino acids. With 9 bases clipped from V and 7 bases from J, the junction kept 7 bases outside the gene matches. Germline V lookup: CDR1 SNHLY, CDR2 FYNNEI. Here the CDR3 DNA reads TGTGCCAGTTGCCGGGACAGGGTAAATTCACCCCTCCACTTT. This gives the protein CASCRDRVNSPLHF.

On this clonotype: A read error may be the cause here, since a much bigger clone is one base away. This chain joins TRBV10-3 and TRBJ1-4; 8 positions match TRBD1. Germline CDR1 is ENHRY and CDR2 is SYGVKD. V lost 5 bases, J lost 8 bases, and 10 bases stayed unmatched. CDR3 length: 15 residues. CDR3 coding DNA: TGTGCCATCAGTAAAACCGGGACAGGAGGCGAAAAACTGTTTTTT. Translated: CAISKTGTGGEKLFF.

The genes are TRBV10-3 and TRBJ2-3; 7 bases are shared with TRBD2. V shed 7 bases and J 6 bases; nucleotides not matched to a gene: 10. CDR1 is ENHRY, CDR2 SYGVKD, per germline. The length of the CDR3 is 14 residues. The CDR3 sequence is CAIMARGGDDTQYF. DNA of the CDR3: TGTGCCATCATGGCACGGGGAGGGGACGATACGCAGTATTTT.

In this sample, this clonotype turned up many times. The genes are TRBV15 and TRBJ1-4; D remains ambiguous. Germline CDR1 is LNHNV and CDR2 is YYDKDF (reference sequence). This CDR3 is built from 15 residues. V dropped 5 bases and J dropped 3 bases, with 13 bases sitting between them. CDR3 DNA: TGTGCCACCAGCCCGGCCGGAGCGCCTAATGAAAAACTGTTTTTT. As protein: CATSPAGAPNEKLFF.